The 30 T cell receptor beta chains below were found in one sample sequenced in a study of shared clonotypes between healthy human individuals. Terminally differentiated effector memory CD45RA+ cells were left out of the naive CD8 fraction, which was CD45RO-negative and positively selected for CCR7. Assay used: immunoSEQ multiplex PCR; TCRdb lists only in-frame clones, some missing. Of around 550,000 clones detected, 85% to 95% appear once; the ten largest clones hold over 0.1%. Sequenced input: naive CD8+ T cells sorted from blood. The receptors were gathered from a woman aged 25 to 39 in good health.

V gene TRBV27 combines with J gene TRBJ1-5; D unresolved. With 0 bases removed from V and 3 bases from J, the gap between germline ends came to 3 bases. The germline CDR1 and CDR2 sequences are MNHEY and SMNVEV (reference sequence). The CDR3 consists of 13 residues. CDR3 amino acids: CASSLSDNQPQHF. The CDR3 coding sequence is TGTGCCAGCAGTTTATCAGACAATCAGCCCCAGCATTTT.

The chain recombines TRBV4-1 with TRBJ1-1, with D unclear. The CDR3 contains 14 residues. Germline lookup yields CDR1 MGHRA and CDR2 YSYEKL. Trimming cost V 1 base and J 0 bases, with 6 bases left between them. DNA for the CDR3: TGCGCCAGCAGCCAAGTCCTTATGAACACTGAAGCTTTCTTT. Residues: CASSQVLMNTEAFF.

The CDR3 spells CASSASLAGRETQYF. CDR3 bases: TGTGCCAGCAGCGCTTCACTAGCGGGACGGGAGACCCAGTACTTC. V gene TRBV7-6 combines with J gene TRBJ2-5; 10 positions agree with TRBD2. V was clipped by 5 bases and J by 5 bases; unmatched bases: 8. Germline V CDR1 and CDR2: SGHVS, FNYEAQ. This CDR3 comprises 15 residues.

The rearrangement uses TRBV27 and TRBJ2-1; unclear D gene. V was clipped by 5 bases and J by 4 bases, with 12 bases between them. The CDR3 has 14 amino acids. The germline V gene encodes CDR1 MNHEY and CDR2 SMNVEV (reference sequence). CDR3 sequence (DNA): TGTGCCAGCAGTATAGCCGAGTATTACAATGAGCAGTTCTTC. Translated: CASSIAEYYNEQFF.

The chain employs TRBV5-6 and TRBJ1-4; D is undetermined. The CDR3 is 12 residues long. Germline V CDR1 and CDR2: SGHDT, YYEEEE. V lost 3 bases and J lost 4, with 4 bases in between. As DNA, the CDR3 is TGTGCCAGCAGCTGGTATAATGAAAAACTGTTTTTT. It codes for CASSWYNEKLFF.

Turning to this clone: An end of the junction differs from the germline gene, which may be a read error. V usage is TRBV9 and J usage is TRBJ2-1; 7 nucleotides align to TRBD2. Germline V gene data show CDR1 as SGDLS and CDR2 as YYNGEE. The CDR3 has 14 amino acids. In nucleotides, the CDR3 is TGTGCCAGCAGCCCCACGGGGGACTACACTGAGCAGTTCTTC. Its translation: CASSPTGDYTEQFF.

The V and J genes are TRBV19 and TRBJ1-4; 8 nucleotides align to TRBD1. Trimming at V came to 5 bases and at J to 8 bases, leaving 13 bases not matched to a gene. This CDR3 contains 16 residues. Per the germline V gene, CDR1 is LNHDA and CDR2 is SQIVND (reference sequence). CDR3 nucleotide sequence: TGTGCCAGTAGTCAATATGACAGGGGTTGGGAAGAAAAACTGTTTTTT. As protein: CASSQYDRGWEEKLFF.

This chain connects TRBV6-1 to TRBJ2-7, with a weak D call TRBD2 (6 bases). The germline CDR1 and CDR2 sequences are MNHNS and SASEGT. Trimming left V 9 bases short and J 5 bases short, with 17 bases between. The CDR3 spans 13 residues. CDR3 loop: CARPGGMSDEQYF. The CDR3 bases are TGTGCCAGGCCTGGCGGGATGAGCGACGAGCAGTACTTC.

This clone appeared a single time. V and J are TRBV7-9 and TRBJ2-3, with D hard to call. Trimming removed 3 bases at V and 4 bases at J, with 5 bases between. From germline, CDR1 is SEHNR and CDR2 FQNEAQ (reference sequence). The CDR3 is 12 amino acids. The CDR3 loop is CASSFISDTQYF. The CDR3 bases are TGTGCCAGCAGCTTTATTTCAGATACGCAGTATTTT.

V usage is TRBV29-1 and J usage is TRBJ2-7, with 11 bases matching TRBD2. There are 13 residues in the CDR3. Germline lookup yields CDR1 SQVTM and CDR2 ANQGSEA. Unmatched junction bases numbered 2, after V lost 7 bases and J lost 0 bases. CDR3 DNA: TGCAGCGGGGGGACTAGCGGCTCCTACGAGCAGTACTTC. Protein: CSGGTSGSYEQYF.

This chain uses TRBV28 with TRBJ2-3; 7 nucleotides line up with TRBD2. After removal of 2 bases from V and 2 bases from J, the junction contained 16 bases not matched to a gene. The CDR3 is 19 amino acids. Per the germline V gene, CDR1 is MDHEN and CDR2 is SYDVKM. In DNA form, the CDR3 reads TGTGCCAGCAGTTTACTTGCGGGAGCCGAAAGGGTTATCACAGATACGCAGTATTTT. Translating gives CASSLLAGAERVITDTQYF.

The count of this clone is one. For the CDR3, the DNA is TGTGCCAGCAGCTTGGCTGGCCGCACTTCCTACGAGCAGTACTTC. This translates into CASSLAGRTSYEQYF. This chain joins TRBV7-8 and TRBJ2-7; no firm D call. The germline V gene has CDR1 SGHVS and CDR2 FQNEAQ. The CDR3 length is 15 residues. The V end lost 3 bases, the J end lost 1 base, and 13 bases lay between the germline ends. Complete variable domain (other parts from reference TRBV7-8 and TRBJ2-7): GAGVSQSPRYKVAKRGQDVALRCDPISGHVSLFWYQQALGQGPEFLTYFQNEAQLDKSGLPSDRFFAERPEGSVSTLKIQRTQQEDSAVYLCASSLAGRTSYEQYFGPGTRLTVT.

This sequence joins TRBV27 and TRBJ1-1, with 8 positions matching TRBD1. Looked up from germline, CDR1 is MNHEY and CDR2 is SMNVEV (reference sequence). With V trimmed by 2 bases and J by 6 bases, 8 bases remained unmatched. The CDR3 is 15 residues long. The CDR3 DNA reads TGTGCCAGCAGTTTAGGACCCGGGACAGGCTCTGAAGCTTTCTTT. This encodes CASSLGPGTGSEAFF.

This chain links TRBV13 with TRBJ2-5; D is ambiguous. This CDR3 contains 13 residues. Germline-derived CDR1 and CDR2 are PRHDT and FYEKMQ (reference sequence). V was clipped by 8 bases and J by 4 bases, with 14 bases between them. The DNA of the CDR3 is TGTGCCAGCCGGTCGAGCCTAGGAGAGACCCAGTACTTC. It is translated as CASRSSLGETQYF.

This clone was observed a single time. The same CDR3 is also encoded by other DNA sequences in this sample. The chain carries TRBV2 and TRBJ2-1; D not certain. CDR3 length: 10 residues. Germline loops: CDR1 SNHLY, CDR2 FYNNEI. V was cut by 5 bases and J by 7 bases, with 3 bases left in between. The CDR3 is CASSQNEQFF. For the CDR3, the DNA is TGTGCCAGCAGTCAAAATGAGCAGTTCTTC.

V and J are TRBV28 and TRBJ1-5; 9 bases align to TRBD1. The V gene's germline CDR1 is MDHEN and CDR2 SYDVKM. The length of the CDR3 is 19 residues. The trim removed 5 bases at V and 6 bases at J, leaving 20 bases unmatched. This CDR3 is CASSETGTGSWRGSQPQHF. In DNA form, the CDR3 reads TGTGCCAGCAGTGAAACTGGGACAGGGAGTTGGCGGGGTAGTCAGCCCCAGCATTTT. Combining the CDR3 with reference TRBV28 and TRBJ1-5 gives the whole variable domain DVKVTQSSRYLVKRTGEKVFLECVQDMDHENMFWYRQDPGLGLRLIYFSYDVKMKEKGDIPEGYSVSREKKERFSLILESASTNQTSMYLCASSETGTGSWRGSQPQHFGDGTRLSIL.

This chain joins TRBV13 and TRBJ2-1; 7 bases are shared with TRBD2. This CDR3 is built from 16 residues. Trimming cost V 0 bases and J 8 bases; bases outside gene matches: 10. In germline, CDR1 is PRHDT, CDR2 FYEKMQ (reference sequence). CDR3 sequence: CASSLGLAAPRDEQFF. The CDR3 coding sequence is TGTGCCAGCAGCTTAGGGCTAGCGGCCCCTAGGGATGAGCAGTTCTTC.

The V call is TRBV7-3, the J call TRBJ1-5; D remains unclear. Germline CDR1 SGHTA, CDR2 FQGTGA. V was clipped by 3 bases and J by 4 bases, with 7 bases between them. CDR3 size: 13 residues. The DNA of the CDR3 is TGTGCCAGCAGCTTTGAACTAAATCAGCCCCAGCATTTT. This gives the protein CASSFELNQPQHF.

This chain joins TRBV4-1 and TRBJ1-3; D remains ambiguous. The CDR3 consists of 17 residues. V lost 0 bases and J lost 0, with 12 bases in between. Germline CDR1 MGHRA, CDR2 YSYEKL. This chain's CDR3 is CASSQDWGSHSGNTIYF. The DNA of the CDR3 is TGCGCCAGCAGCCAAGATTGGGGATCTCACTCTGGAAACACCATATATTTT.

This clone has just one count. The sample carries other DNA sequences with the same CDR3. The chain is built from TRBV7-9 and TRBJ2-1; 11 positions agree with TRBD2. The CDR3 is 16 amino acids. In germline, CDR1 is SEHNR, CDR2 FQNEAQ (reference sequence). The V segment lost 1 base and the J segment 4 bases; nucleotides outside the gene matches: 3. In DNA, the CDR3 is TGTGCCAGCAGCTTAGGGCTAGCGGGAGGATACAATGAGCAGTTCTTC. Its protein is CASSLGLAGGYNEQFF.

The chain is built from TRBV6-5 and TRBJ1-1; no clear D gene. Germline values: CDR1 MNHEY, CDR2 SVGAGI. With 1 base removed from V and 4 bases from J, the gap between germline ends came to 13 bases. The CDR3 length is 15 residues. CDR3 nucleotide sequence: TGTGCCAGCAGTTACTTCTTCGAGTTGGGCACTGAAGCTTTCTTT. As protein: CASSYFFELGTEAFF.

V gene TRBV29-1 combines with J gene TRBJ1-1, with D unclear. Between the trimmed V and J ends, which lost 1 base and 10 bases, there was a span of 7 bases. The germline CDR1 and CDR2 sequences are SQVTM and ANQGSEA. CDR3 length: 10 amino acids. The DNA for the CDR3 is TGCAGCGTTGAAGCTGGGCGAGCTTTCTTT. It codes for CSVEAGRAFF.

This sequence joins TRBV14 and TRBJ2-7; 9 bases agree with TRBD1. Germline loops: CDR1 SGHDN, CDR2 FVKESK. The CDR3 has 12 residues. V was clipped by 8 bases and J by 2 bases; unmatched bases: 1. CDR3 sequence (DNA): TGTGCCAGCGGACAGGGGACCTACGAGCAGTACTTC. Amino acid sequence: CASGQGTYEQYF.

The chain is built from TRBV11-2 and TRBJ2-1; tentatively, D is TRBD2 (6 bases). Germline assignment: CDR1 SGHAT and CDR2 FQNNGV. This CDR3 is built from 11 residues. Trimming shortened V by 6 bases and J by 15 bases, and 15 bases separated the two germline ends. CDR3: CASRSGTSGFF. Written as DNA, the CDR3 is TGTGCCAGCAGGTCCGGGACTTCTGGGTTCTTC.

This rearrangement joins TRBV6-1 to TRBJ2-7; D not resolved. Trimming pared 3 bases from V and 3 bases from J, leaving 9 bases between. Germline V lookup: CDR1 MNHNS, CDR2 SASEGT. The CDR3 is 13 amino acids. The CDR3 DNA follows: TGTGCCAGCAGTGAGTTACCGGTCTACGAGCAGTACTTC. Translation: CASSELPVYEQYF.

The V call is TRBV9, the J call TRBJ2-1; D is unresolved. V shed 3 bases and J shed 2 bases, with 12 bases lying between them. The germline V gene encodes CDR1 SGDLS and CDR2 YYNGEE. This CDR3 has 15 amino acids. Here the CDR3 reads CASSGDPPTYNEQFF. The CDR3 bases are TGTGCCAGCAGCGGCGACCCACCGACCTACAATGAGCAGTTCTTC.

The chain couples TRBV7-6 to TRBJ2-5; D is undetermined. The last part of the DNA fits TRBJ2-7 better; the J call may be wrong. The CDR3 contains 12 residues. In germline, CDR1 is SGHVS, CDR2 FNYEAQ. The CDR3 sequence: CASSQTQYEQYF. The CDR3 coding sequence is TGTGCCAGCAGCCAGACCCAGTACGAGCAGTACTTC.

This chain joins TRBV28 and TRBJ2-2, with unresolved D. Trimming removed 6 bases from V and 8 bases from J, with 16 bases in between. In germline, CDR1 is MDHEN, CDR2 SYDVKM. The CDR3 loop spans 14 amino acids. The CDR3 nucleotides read TGTGCCAGCAGCCCTATCCCCGAGGCAGGGGAGCTGTTTTTT. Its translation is CASSPIPEAGELFF.

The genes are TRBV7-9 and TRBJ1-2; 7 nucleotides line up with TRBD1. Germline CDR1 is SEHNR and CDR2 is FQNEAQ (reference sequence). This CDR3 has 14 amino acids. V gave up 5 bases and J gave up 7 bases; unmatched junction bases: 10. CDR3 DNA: TGTGCCAGCAGCGCCCGACAGGGTCTCGGTGGCTACACCTTC. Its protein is CASSARQGLGGYTF. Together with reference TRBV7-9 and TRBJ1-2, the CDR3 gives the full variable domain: DTGVSQNPRHKITKRGQNVTFRCDPISEHNRLYWYRQTLGQGPEFLTYFQNEAQLEKSRLLSDRFSAERPKGSFSTLEIQRTEQGDSAMYLCASSARQGLGGYTFGSGTRLTVV.

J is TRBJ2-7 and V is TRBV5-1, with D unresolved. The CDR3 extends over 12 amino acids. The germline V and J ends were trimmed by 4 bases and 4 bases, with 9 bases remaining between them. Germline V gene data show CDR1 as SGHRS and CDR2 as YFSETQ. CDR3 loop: CASSRLIYEQYF. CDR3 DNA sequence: TGCGCCAGCAGCCGACTTATATACGAGCAGTACTTC. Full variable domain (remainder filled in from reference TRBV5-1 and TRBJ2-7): KAGVTQTPRYLIKTRGQQVTLSCSPISGHRSVSWYQQTPGQGLQFLFEYFSETQRNKGNFPGRFSGRQFSNSRSEMNVSTLELGDSALYLCASSRLIYEQYFGPGTRLTVT.